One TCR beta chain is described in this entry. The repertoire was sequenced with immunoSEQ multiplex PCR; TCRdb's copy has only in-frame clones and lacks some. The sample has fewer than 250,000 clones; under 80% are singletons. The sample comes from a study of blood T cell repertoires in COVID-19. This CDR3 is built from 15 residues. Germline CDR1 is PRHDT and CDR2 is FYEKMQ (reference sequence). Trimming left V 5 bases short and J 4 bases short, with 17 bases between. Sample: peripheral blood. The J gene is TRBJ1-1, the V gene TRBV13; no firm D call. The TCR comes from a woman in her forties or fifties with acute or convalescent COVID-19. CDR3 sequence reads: CASSPRGRLGTEAFF. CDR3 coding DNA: TGTGCCAGCAGCCCGCGCGGTCGTCTTGGCACTGAAGCTTTCTTT.